These 28 T cell receptor beta chains were all obtained from the same sample, sequenced in a study of shared clonotypes between healthy human individuals. The naive CD8 population came from CD45RO-negative cells selected for CCR7, without terminally differentiated effector memory CD45RA+ cells. This table comes from immunoSEQ multiplex PCR, and its TCRdb copy is limited to in-frame clones, with some not included. The table shows under 2,000,000 clones, with roughly 94% occurring only once. What was sequenced was naive CD8+ T cells sorted from blood. Receptors were obtained from a man between 18 and 29 years old in good health.

The chain couples TRBV7-2 to TRBJ1-2; tentative D call: TRBD1 (5 bases). There are 15 residues in the CDR3. The V gene's germline CDR1 is SGHTA and CDR2 FQGNSA. The V and J ends lost 1 base and 4 bases respectively, with 13 bases between them. CDR3 nucleotides: TGTGCCAGCAGCTTAGATGGGGCCAGCTCCTATGGCTACACCTTC. It encodes CASSLDGASSYGYTF.

The CDR3 spells CATLDSARAFFNEQFF. CDR3 DNA: TGTGCCACCTTAGACTCGGCCAGGGCGTTCTTCAATGAGCAGTTCTTC. V and J are TRBV15 and TRBJ2-1, with D tentatively TRBD1 (5 bases). The CDR3 has 16 residues. Germline V gene sequence: CDR1 LNHNV, CDR2 YYDKDF (reference sequence). V lost 8 bases and J 6 bases, leaving 23 bases between the germline ends.

This chain connects TRBV28 to TRBJ1-1, with D possibly being TRBD1 (5 bases). From germline, CDR1 is MDHEN and CDR2 SYDVKM. Trimming cost V 4 bases and J 2 bases, with 14 bases left between them. This CDR3 has 15 amino acids. CDR3 amino acids: CASSSLDRTNTEAFF. Here the CDR3 DNA reads TGTGCCAGCAGTTCTCTCGACAGAACCAACACTGAAGCTTTCTTT.

The rearrangement joins TRBV18 to TRBJ2-1; D uncertain. The CDR3 consists of 14 residues. CDR1 is KGHSH, CDR2 LQKENI, per germline. The V end was cut by 3 bases, the J end by 12 bases, with 18 bases between. CDR3 region: CASSPVAENIGQFF. CDR3 bases: TGTGCCAGCTCACCGGTGGCTGAGAACATAGGGCAGTTCTTC.

The rearrangement links TRBV4-1 to TRBJ1-6, with D possibly matching TRBD1 (5 bases). CDR1 is MGHRA and CDR2 is YSYEKL in the germline V gene. V lost 1 base to trimming and J lost 8 bases, with 21 bases between them. This CDR3 is built from 18 residues. The CDR3 nucleotides read TGCGCCAGCAGCCAAGTAACCGTAGGAGCAGGGTTTTATTCACCCCTCCACTTT. It codes for CASSQVTVGAGFYSPLHF.

This rearrangement joins TRBV28 to TRBJ1-5; D unclear. Germline CDR1 is MDHEN and CDR2 is SYDVKM. The germline V and J ends were trimmed by 4 bases and 0 bases, with 16 bases remaining between them. The CDR3 has 17 residues. The CDR3 DNA sequence: TGTGCCAGCAGTTCAAGACCAAGGGATTATAGCAATCAGCCCCAGCATTTT. It codes for CASSSRPRDYSNQPQHF.

The chain joins TRBV4-3 to TRBJ1-1, with D possibly TRBD1 on 5 matching bases. Germline V gene lookup returns CDR1 LGHNA and CDR2 YSLEER. This CDR3 spans 15 amino acids. Trimming took off 0 bases at V and 10 bases at J, with 18 bases between the two ends. The CDR3 DNA reads TGCGCCAGCAGCCAAGATCAAACGGGAACTAGGGGAGCTTTCTTT. Amino acid sequence: CASSQDQTGTRGAFF.

The V call is TRBV7-9, the J call TRBJ1-1; D gene uncertain. The V gene lost 0 bases and the J gene lost 5 bases, with 7 bases spanning the gap. Per the germline V gene, CDR1 is SEHNR and CDR2 is FQNEAQ (reference sequence). The CDR3 is made up of 13 amino acids. CDR3 sequence reads: CASSLAGRTEAFF. CDR3 nucleotide sequence: TGTGCCAGCAGCTTAGCCGGGAGAACTGAAGCTTTCTTT.

J is TRBJ1-2 and V is TRBV6-5, with 12 bases matching TRBD1. The CDR3 consists of 15 residues. CDR1 is MNHEY, CDR2 SVGAGI, per germline. V trimming: 0 bases; J trimming: 6 bases; junction bases outside the gene matches: 2. The CDR3 nucleotides read TGTGCCAGCAGTTACTCGGGACAGGGGGCTAATGGCTACACCTTC. It codes for CASSYSGQGANGYTF.

The chain is built from TRBV7-2 and TRBJ2-5; maybe TRBD2 (5 bases). CDR1 and CDR2 (germline): SGHTA, FQGNSA. Trimming cost V 4 bases and J 1 base, with 10 bases left between them. The CDR3 is 14 amino acids. The CDR3 nucleotides are TGTGCCAGCAGCTCCCTCGGGGTCCAAGAGACCCAGTACTTC. Its translation: CASSSLGVQETQYF. Together with reference TRBV7-2 and TRBJ2-5, the CDR3 gives the full variable domain: GAGVSQSPSNKVTEKGKDVELRCDPISGHTALYWYRQSLGQGLEFLIYFQGNSAPDKSGLPSDRFSAERTGGSVSTLTIQRTQQEDSAVYLCASSSLGVQETQYFGPGTRLLVL.

As for this clone: Other nucleotide sequences in the sample specify the same CDR3. The chain couples TRBV6-1 to TRBJ1-6, with D tentatively TRBD1 (6 bases). This CDR3 is 14 amino acids long. The germline V gene has CDR1 MNHNS and CDR2 SASEGT. V was cut by 2 bases and J by 6 bases, with 8 bases left in between. This chain's CDR3 is CASSETGPNSPLHF. DNA for the CDR3: TGTGCCAGCAGTGAAACAGGGCCTAATTCACCCCTCCACTTT.

The chain has TRBV15 and TRBJ2-7; 8 positions match TRBD1. V dropped 3 bases and J dropped 5; count of bases not matched to a gene: 9. The V gene's germline CDR1 is LNHNV and CDR2 YYDKDF (reference sequence). There are 15 residues in the CDR3. CDR3 in DNA: TGTGCCACCAGCAGGGAATCGAACAGGGGGGACGAGCAGTACTTC. It codes for CATSRESNRGDEQYF. The entire variable domain, with the rest obtained from reference TRBV15 and TRBJ2-7, is as follows: DAMVIQNPRYQVTQFGKPVTLSCSQTLNHNVMYWYQQKSSQAPKLLFHYYDKDFNNEADTPDNFQSRRPNTSFCFLDIRSPGLGDTAMYLCATSRESNRGDEQYFGPGTRLTVT.

This clone was found once. This sequence joins TRBV7-9 and TRBJ2-3; TRBD2 aligns across 16 bases. Germline V gene data show CDR1 as SEHNR and CDR2 as FQNEAQ (reference sequence). The CDR3 length is 18 residues. After removal of 9 bases from V and 0 bases from J, the junction contained 9 bases not matched to a gene. CDR3 amino acids: CASKPGLAGGPSTDTQYF. CDR3 bases: TGTGCCAGTAAACCGGGACTAGCGGGAGGGCCTAGCACAGATACGCAGTATTTT.

The chain links TRBV11-2 to TRBJ2-2; TRBD2 matches at 8 bases. Germline assignment: CDR1 SGHAT and CDR2 FQNNGV. This CDR3 contains 17 residues. Trimming cost V 3 bases and J 2 bases; bases outside gene matches: 8. The CDR3 DNA follows: TGTGCCAGCAGCTTCCCAGGTAGCGGGGTAAACACCGGGGAGCTGTTTTTT. Translated, it gives CASSFPGSGVNTGELFF. Full variable domain (outside the CDR3, taken from reference TRBV11-2 and TRBJ2-2): EAGVAQSPRYKIIEKRQSVAFWCNPISGHATLYWYQQILGQGPKLLIQFQNNGVVDDSQLPKDRFSAERLKGVDSTLKIQPAKLEDSAVYLCASSFPGSGVNTGELFFGEGSRLTVL.

The chain recombines TRBV14 with TRBJ2-2, with D unresolved. Per the germline V gene, CDR1 is SGHDN and CDR2 is FVKESK. The CDR3 has 14 residues. Trimming removed 1 base at V and 5 bases at J, with 8 bases between. The CDR3 spells CASSQAFLTGELFF. The CDR3 nucleotides read TGTGCCAGCAGCCAAGCCTTCCTTACCGGGGAGCTGTTTTTT.

The chain has TRBV2 and TRBJ2-2; 8 bases line up with TRBD1. The junction had 7 bases not matched to a gene; V was cut back by 4 bases and J by 6 bases. CDR1 and CDR2 from the germline V gene are SNHLY and FYNNEI. There are 15 residues in the CDR3. This CDR3 is CASSGEAGGPGELFF. The CDR3 DNA sequence: TGTGCCAGCAGTGGGGAGGCAGGGGGCCCCGGGGAGCTGTTTTTT. The whole variable domain, remainder taken from reference TRBV2 and TRBJ2-2, is EPEVTQTPSHQVTQMGQEVILRCVPISNHLYFYWYRQILGQKVEFLVSFYNNEISEKSEIFDDQFSVERPDGSNFTLKIRSTKLEDSAMYFCASSGEAGGPGELFFGEGSRLTVL.

A note on this clone: Other nucleotide sequences from this sample produce the same CDR3. The chain combines TRBV7-9 with TRBJ2-7; D gene ambiguous. Trimming left V 5 bases short and J 0 bases short, with 8 bases between. The CDR3 is 13 residues long. Germline V gene lookup returns CDR1 SEHNR and CDR2 FQNEAQ (reference sequence). The CDR3 region has the DNA TGTGCCAGCAGCCCACAGTCCTCCTACGAGCAGTACTTC. Translation: CASSPQSSYEQYF.

The rearrangement uses TRBV19 and TRBJ2-7; D possibly corresponds to TRBD2 (6 bases). CDR3 length equals 15 residues. CDR1 and CDR2 from the germline V gene are LNHDA and SQIVND (reference sequence). Trimming left V 5 bases short and J 4 bases short, with 18 bases between. The CDR3 sequence: CASSSPAEGWYEQYF. The CDR3 bases are TGTGCCAGTAGTTCTCCCGCGGAGGGTTGGTACGAGCAGTACTTC. Full variable domain (outside the CDR3, taken from reference TRBV19 and TRBJ2-7): DGGITQSPKYLFRKEGQNVTLSCEQNLNHDAMYWYRQDPGQGLRLIYYSQIVNDFQKGDIAEGYSVSREKKESFPLTVTSAQKNPTAFYLCASSSPAEGWYEQYFGPGTRLTVT.

The chain employs TRBV29-1 and TRBJ2-7, with TRBD2 matching over 7 bases. Germline trimming cut 4 bases from V and 2 bases from J; bases unmatched to any gene: 5. Germline loops: CDR1 SQVTM, CDR2 ANQGSEA. This CDR3 region has 13 residues. CDR3 amino acids: CSVVGGETYEQYF. The CDR3 DNA is TGCAGCGTTGTGGGGGGGGAGACCTACGAGCAGTACTTC.

V is TRBV13 and J is TRBJ2-1; D is unresolved. The CDR3 spans 12 residues. V was pared by 8 bases and J by 9 bases, with 14 bases between. CDR1 and CDR2 (germline): PRHDT, FYEKMQ (reference sequence). The CDR3 spells CASSLAPGEQFF. The CDR3 bases are TGTGCCAGCTCCTTAGCCCCGGGTGAGCAGTTCTTC.

The chain links TRBV5-4 to TRBJ2-3; D remains ambiguous. Looked up from germline, CDR1 is SGHNT and CDR2 is YYREEE (reference sequence). The length of the CDR3 is 15 residues. The V and J ends lost 0 bases and 2 bases respectively, with 10 bases between them. CDR3 DNA: TGTGCCAGCAGCTTGGCCAGTGCACCCACAGATACGCAGTATTTT. This translates into CASSLASAPTDTQYF.

V and J are TRBV4-1 and TRBJ1-2; D not certain. The V end lost 0 bases, the J end lost 3 bases, and 14 bases lay between the germline ends. This CDR3 comprises 16 residues. Germline-derived CDR1 and CDR2 are MGHRA and YSYEKL. DNA of the CDR3: TGCGCCAGCAGCCAAGATGAGGGTGGGGAGGACTATGGCTACACCTTC. As protein: CASSQDEGGEDYGYTF.

The rearrangement joins TRBV30 to TRBJ2-2; tentatively, D is TRBD1 (5 bases). Between the trimmed V and J ends, which lost 6 bases and 10 bases, there was a span of 9 bases. This CDR3 contains 10 residues. Per the germline V gene, CDR1 is GTSNPN and CDR2 is SVGIG (reference sequence). CDR3 region: CACRVVELFF. The CDR3 coding sequence is TGTGCCTGCAGGGTAGTGGAGCTGTTTTTT.

The V and J genes are TRBV6-5 and TRBJ1-5; unclear D gene. Per the germline V gene, CDR1 is MNHEY and CDR2 is SVGAGI. The V gene lost 4 bases and the J gene lost 0 bases, with 13 bases spanning the gap. The CDR3 is 16 residues long. The DNA for the CDR3 is TGTGCCAGCAGTTCTAGTCCCAGGAATAGCAATCAGCCCCAGCATTTT. The encoded protein is CASSSSPRNSNQPQHF.

The V gene is TRBV2, the J gene TRBJ1-2, with TRBD1 matching 9 bases. Looked up from germline, CDR1 is SNHLY and CDR2 is FYNNEI. The V gene end was trimmed by 5 bases and the J gene end by 4 bases; junction bases not matched to a gene: 5. The CDR3 extends over 14 amino acids. The CDR3 DNA sequence: TGTGCCAGCAGTTACAGGGGGCCCGGCTATGGCTACACCTTC. This translates into CASSYRGPGYGYTF.

The CDR3 DNA is TGTGCCAGCAGAGACGACAGAAACTTCTACGAGCAGTACTTC. As protein: CASRDDRNFYEQYF. The J gene is TRBJ2-7, the V gene TRBV2, with a tentative D call TRBD1 (5 bases). The CDR3 totals 14 residues. The germline V and J ends were trimmed by 6 bases and 3 bases, with 15 bases remaining between them. Germline CDR1 SNHLY, CDR2 FYNNEI.

The rearrangement links TRBV4-1 to TRBJ1-1, with 8 bases that match TRBD1. The V segment lost 3 bases and the J segment 1 base; nucleotides outside the gene matches: 7. Per the germline V gene, CDR1 is MGHRA and CDR2 is YSYEKL. CDR3 length: 16 residues. Here the CDR3 reads CASSHPGTGSNTEAFF. DNA for the CDR3: TGCGCCAGCAGCCATCCTGGGACAGGTTCGAACACTGAAGCTTTCTTT.

Worth noting for this clone: Distinct nucleotide sequences in the sample also encode this CDR3. The chain employs TRBV29-1 and TRBJ2-2, with D maybe TRBD2 (6 bases). This CDR3 is 13 amino acids long. Per the germline V gene, CDR1 is SQVTM and CDR2 is ANQGSEA. V was clipped by 3 bases and J by 3 bases, with 8 bases between them. Here the CDR3 DNA reads TGCAGCGTTGAGGGCGGGGACACCGGGGAGCTGTTTTTT. As protein: CSVEGGDTGELFF.